Listed below are T cell receptor beta chains from one sample, sequenced in a study of blood T cell repertoires in COVID-19. Clones were sequenced by immunoSEQ multiplex PCR, and TCRdb holds only the in-frame ones, with some missing. The sample consists of approximately 300,000 clones, 70% to 90% of them appearing once. Sample: PBMCs or T cells enriched from blood (not recorded which). The receptors come from a woman under 40 who had recovered from COVID-19. Each CDR3 is given with its conserved first and last residue. Fields, in order: J gene, clone size, V gene, D gene, CDR3 protein, CDR3 DNA. D genes are given only for firm matches. Not all rows give a size; the values are once, few, many and, for expanded clones, a class.

>TRBJ2-5|-|TRBV9|-
CASSVAAGGRVKTQYF
TGTGCCAGCAGCGTAGCTGCAGGCGGCAGGGTAAAGACCCAGTACTTC
>TRBJ2-7|-|TRBV5-5|TRBD2
CASSFLTSGGQAPPQYF
TGTGCCAGCAGCTTCTTGACTAGCGGGGGCCAGGCCCCTCCGCAGTACTTC
>TRBJ1-1|-|TRBV9|TRBD1
CASSAGDREGTEAFF
TGTGCCAGCAGCGCCGGGGACAGGGAGGGCACTGAAGCTTTCTTT
>TRBJ1-6|-|TRBV27|-
CASSLQPPGNSPLHF
TGTGCCAGCAGTTTACAACCCCCCGGGAATTCACCCCTCCACTTT
>TRBJ1-4|-|TRBV5-1|TRBD1
CASSRTGGATNEKLFF
TGCGCCAGCAGCCGGACAGGGGGCGCGACTAATGAAAAACTGTTTTTT
>TRBJ1-1|-|TRBV11-1|TRBD1
CASSRGAHRGQPEAFF
TGTGCCAGCAGCCGCGGCGCCCACAGGGGGCAACCTGAAGCTTTCTTT
>TRBJ1-1|-|TRBV11-2|-
CASSFEGQLNTEAFF
TGTGCCAGCAGTTTTGAGGGACAACTGAACACTGAAGCTTTCTTT
>TRBJ1-1|-|TRBV12-5|-
CASGPIISMGRPEAFF
TGTGCTAGTGGACCCATCATCTCCATGGGGCGCCCTGAAGCTTTCTTT
>TRBJ2-2|-|TRBV5-4|-
CASRTAGAFGTGELFF
TGTGCCAGCAGGACAGCAGGGGCGTTTGGCACCGGGGAGCTGTTTTTT
>TRBJ2-3|-|TRBV19|-
CASTPEYTDTQYF
TGTGCCAGTACCCCGGAGTACACAGATACGCAGTATTTT
>TRBJ1-4|-|TRBV5-1|-
CASRGGGDEKLFF
TGCGCCAGCAGAGGGGGAGGGGATGAAAAACTGTTTTTT
>TRBJ1-1|-|TRBV2|-
CASSEAGGDMNTEAFF
TGTGCCAGCAGTGAAGCCGGGGGGGACATGAACACTGAAGCTTTCTTT
>TRBJ2-7|-|TRBV28|TRBD1
CASARDREVGITYEQYF
TGTGCCAGCGCCAGGGACAGGGAGGTCGGGATTACCTACGAGCAGTACTTC
>TRBJ1-1|-|TRBV7-7|-
CASSLSRDTEAFF
TGTGCTAGCAGCTTAAGCAGGGACACTGAAGCTTTCTTT
>TRBJ2-1|once|TRBV5-1|-
CASSISPSSYNEQFF
TGCGCCAGCAGTATCTCCCCTAGCTCCTACAATGAGCAGTTCTTC
>TRBJ1-1|-|TRBV21-1|-
CASRDRGVNTEAFF
TGTGCCAGCAGGGACAGGGGAGTGAACACTGAAGCTTTCTTT
>TRBJ1-2|once|TRBV29-1|TRBD1
CSVESSGGRGYTF
TGCAGCGTTGAAAGTTCAGGGGGCAGAGGCTACACCTTC
>TRBJ1-2|-|TRBV4-3|-
CASSQHPRGGTYGYTF
TGCGCCAGCAGCCAACACCCCAGGGGAGGGACCTATGGCTACACCTTC
>TRBJ1-1|-|TRBV5-4|-
CASSQPGEVTEAFF
TGTGCCAGCAGCCAACCGGGAGAGGTCACTGAAGCTTTCTTT
>TRBJ2-3|once|TRBV7-2|-
CASSLGAQDTQYF
TGTGCCAGCAGCTTAGGAGCTCAAGATACGCAGTATTTT
>TRBJ2-4|-|TRBV19|TRBD1
CASSARDSIAKNIQYF
TGTGCCAGTAGTGCCCGGGACAGTATAGCCAAAAACATTCAGTACTTC
>TRBJ2-1|-|TRBV7-9|TRBD2
CASSTRTSGVTYNEQFF
TGTGCCAGCAGCACCCGGACTAGCGGGGTAACCTACAATGAGCAGTTCTTC
>TRBJ1-3|-|TRBV5-1|TRBD1
CASSLRTGAGNTIYF
TGCGCCAGCAGCTTGCGAACAGGGGCTGGAAACACCATATATTTT
>TRBJ1-4|-|TRBV27|-
CASSFRVREKLFF
TGTGCCAGCAGTTTTCGGGTTCGAGAAAAACTGTTTTTT